The entry that follows covers one TCR beta chain sequence. The antigen it recognizes is unknown. Qualities for individual bases were not recorded, and no much larger clone is one base off. Whole blood was collected in K2EDTA tubes by collaborating institutions according to the institutions' own protocols. For TCRbeta analysis, collaborators shipped samples as frozen whole blood, isolated PBMCs, or DNA extracted from either of those sample types. The entry originates in a study of blood T cell repertoires in COVID-19 (dated by TCRdb to about 2020). About the full investigation: The collaborator samples originated in the United States, Italy and Spain and spanned the acute and convalescent phases of COVID-19. The material from the prospective study consisted of cDNA or gDNA derived from T cells, B-cell-depleted T cells, or PBMCs. Deeply sampled blood TCRbeta repertoires from subjects exposed to, actively infected with, or recovered from COVID-19 were included in the dataset. The repertoires were released in a freely available public database intended as a resource for research on the immune response to SARS-CoV-2. Samples were obtained from the ongoing ImmuneRACE study (first 160 participants) and from 1,254 subjects provided by 6 global collaborators. Nearly every sample came with metadata listing a de-identified subject ID, COVID-19 status, age in years and sex. Where HLA class I and class II types were available, the types were taken from metadata supplied by the sample provider, not from assay-based typing. The investigation overall reported the following: Clinical and demographic metadata were provided uncurated, with the amount varying by source and participant.

The immunoSEQ Assay, a bias-controlled multiplex PCR, was used to amplify TCRbeta CDR3 regions from genomic DNA. Concerning the study's data processing: Nucleated cell counts per sample were estimated from amplification of reference gene primers within the assay. Sequence reads were collapsed and filtered to measure the absolute abundance of every unique TCRbeta CDR3 rearrangement. For each sample, productive Simpson clonality was calculated as the square root of Simpson's diversity index over productive rearrangements. The table comes from immuneACCESS by way of TCRdb, which keeps in-frame sequences with V and J called. Part of the clones is missing from these tables; in studies checked, under half for an unresolved V gene and the rest for unknown reasons. V, J and clone size are taken as reported in that table, and D and trimming were inferred from the DNA itself. A total of 100,000 to 150,000 clones appear in this sample, approximately 83% of them only once. Roughly 10% of the sample goes to the ten largest clones.

V is clipped by 4 bases and J by 5 bases, and the sequence between their germline boundaries is 14 bases long. The CDR1 and CDR2 encoded by the germline V gene are SGHRS and YFSETQ. The CDR3 spans 14 residues, from the cysteine through the phenylalanine. Only CDR3 DNA remains: 42 bases, in frame from the first base. The chain is encoded by TRBV5-1 joined to TRBJ2-3, and possibly TRBD1, on 6 matching bases. The receptor's source is a middle-aged man with active or convalescent COVID-19. Sequenced material: peripheral blood. Read as DNA, the sequence is TGCGCCAGCAGCCGGGGCGGACAGTTAGATACGCAGTATTTT. It encodes CASSRGGQLDTQYF.